One and the same sample provided the 14 T cell receptor beta chains below, sequenced in a study of blood T cell repertoires in COVID-19. Assay: immunoSEQ multiplex PCR; the TCRdb copy retains only in-frame clones and omits some. The table has approximately 38,000 clones, 87% seen once. Sequenced input: peripheral blood. The receptors here all came from a man aged 45 to 65 with active or convalescent COVID-19.

The rearrangement joins TRBV2 to TRBJ2-3; D gene unclear. CDR3 size: 12 residues. V gave up 4 bases and J gave up 4 bases, with 6 bases separating them. CDR1 and CDR2 from the germline V gene are SNHLY and FYNNEI. This chain's CDR3 is CASSGEPDTQYF. The CDR3 coding sequence is TGTGCCAGCAGTGGCGAACCAGATACGCAGTATTTT. Based on the CDR3 plus reference TRBV2 and TRBJ2-3, the full variable domain is EPEVTQTPSHQVTQMGQEVILRCVPISNHLYFYWYRQILGQKVEFLVSFYNNEISEKSEIFDDQFSVERPDGSNFTLKIRSTKLEDSAMYFCASSGEPDTQYFGPGTRLTVL.

CDR3 nucleotides: TGTGCCAGCAGCCAGGACAGGGGTAATGGCTACACCTTC. This translates into CASSQDRGNGYTF. The gene calls are TRBV6-5 and TRBJ1-2; 9 bases are shared with TRBD1. CDR3 length: 13 amino acids. With V trimmed by 6 bases and J by 6 bases, 5 bases remained unmatched. Germline loops: CDR1 MNHEY, CDR2 SVGAGI.

The chain is built from TRBV9 and TRBJ2-1; TRBD1 matches at 8 bases. J was trimmed by 7 bases and V by 4 bases; bases with no gene match: 10. This CDR3 comprises 15 residues. The germline gives CDR1 SGDLS, CDR2 YYNGEE. The CDR3 region is CASSYQGALGNEQFF. CDR3 coding DNA: TGTGCCAGCAGCTACCAGGGGGCGCTAGGGAATGAGCAGTTCTTC.

The V call is TRBV27, the J call TRBJ2-3, with a possible D match to TRBD2 (5 bases). The CDR3 runs 13 residues. CDR1 and CDR2 from the germline V gene are MNHEY and SMNVEV (reference sequence). The ends were cut back, 7 bases at V and 6 bases at J, with 14 bases in the middle. CDR3 in DNA: TGTGCCAGCAAGAAGATTAGCGCCGATACGCAGTATTTT. Its translation: CASKKISADTQYF.

V gene TRBV7-9 combines with J gene TRBJ2-5; 7 bases align to TRBD2. The germline gives CDR1 SEHNR, CDR2 FQNEAQ (reference sequence). V lost 4 bases to trimming and J lost 3 bases; unmatched junction nucleotides: 5. CDR3 length equals 14 residues. The chain's CDR3 is CASSSRAGEETQYF. In nucleotides, the CDR3 is TGTGCCAGCAGCTCAAGGGCGGGAGAAGAGACCCAGTACTTC.

The chain recombines TRBV5-1 with TRBJ2-2, with 8 bases lining up with TRBD2. The trim removed 4 bases at V and 2 bases at J, leaving 10 bases unmatched. The CDR3 loop spans 17 amino acids. Germline-derived CDR1 and CDR2 are SGHRS and YFSETQ. CDR3 bases: TGCGCCAGCAGCGGGCGCTCTAGCGGGCGAAACACCGGGGAGCTGTTTTTT. It encodes CASSGRSSGRNTGELFF.

The rearrangement links TRBV5-1 to TRBJ2-3, with D perhaps matching TRBD2 (7 bases). V was shortened by 0 bases and J by 4 bases, with 15 bases between the two germline ends. Germline V CDR1 and CDR2: SGHRS, YFSETQ. This CDR3 spans 16 amino acids. The CDR3 nucleotides are TGCGCCAGCAGCTTGGCCTTGGCGGGGGCAGCAGATACGCAGTATTTT. As protein: CASSLALAGAADTQYF.

The chain uses TRBV7-8 and TRBJ1-4, with D unresolved. Germline loops: CDR1 SGHVS, CDR2 FQNEAQ. V was trimmed by 1 base and J by 13 bases, leaving 10 bases between them. The CDR3 loop spans 12 amino acids. The chain's CDR3 is CASSLGLAGLFF. CDR3 DNA: TGTGCCAGCAGCTTAGGATTAGCTGGACTGTTTTTT.

This clone was recorded only once. This chain links TRBV10-3 with TRBJ1-2; D possibly corresponds to TRBD1 (5 bases). Germline CDR1 ENHRY, CDR2 SYGVKD. CDR3 length: 12 residues. The CDR3: CAVPDISYGYTF. The CDR3 bases are TGTGCAGTCCCGGACATCAGCTATGGCTACACCTTC.

The rearrangement uses TRBV5-1 and TRBJ1-6; D is perhaps TRBD1 (6 bases). The V end lost 2 bases, the J end lost 10 bases, and 13 bases lay between the germline ends. This CDR3 region has 14 residues. Germline V gives CDR1 SGHRS, CDR2 YFSETQ. As DNA, the CDR3 is TGCGCCAGCAGCTTAAAGGGGGTAGGCTCACCCCTCCACTTT. It encodes CASSLKGVGSPLHF.

This chain connects TRBV2 to TRBJ1-5, with D unresolved. The CDR3 length is 13 residues. Trimming took 7 bases from V and 7 from J, leaving 14 bases between them. Germline V CDR1 and CDR2: SNHLY, FYNNEI. The CDR3 coding sequence is TGTGCCAGCAAACAAGACGGGGAGCAGCCCCAGCATTTT. It encodes CASKQDGEQPQHF.

V and J are TRBV5-1 and TRBJ2-1; TRBD2 is a possible D gene (5 bases). Germline CDR1 SGHRS, CDR2 YFSETQ. This CDR3 is built from 12 residues. V gave up 1 base and J gave up 6 bases, with 5 bases separating them. CDR3 sequence reads: CASSLTSNEQFF. The CDR3 DNA reads TGCGCCAGCAGCTTGACTAGCAATGAGCAGTTCTTC.

This sequence joins TRBV2 and TRBJ1-3; D is unclear. CDR1 is SNHLY, CDR2 FYNNEI, per germline. V lost 4 bases and J lost 4, with 20 bases in between. This CDR3 is 17 amino acids long. The DNA of the CDR3 is TGTGCCAGCAGTGTTCGCCGGTTCGGGTGGGTCGGAAACACCATATATTTT. It codes for CASSVRRFGWVGNTIYF.

The rearrangement uses TRBV2 and TRBJ1-2; 8 nucleotides line up with TRBD1. Germline-derived CDR1 and CDR2 are SNHLY and FYNNEI. This CDR3 spans 16 amino acids. The junction had 11 bases not matched to a gene; V was cut back by 3 bases and J by 5 bases. CDR3 in amino acids: CASSDGTGSLTYGYTF. CDR3 DNA sequence: TGTGCCAGCAGTGACGGGACAGGTAGCCTCACGTATGGCTACACCTTC.